The 5 T cell receptor beta chains listed next were all sequenced from one sample in a study of blood T cells in healthy people across ages (dated by TCRdb to 2015 to 2017). Library preparation used 5' RACE. Sequenced on an Illumina HiSeq 2500. A second PCR of about 6 to 11 cycles was performed with a sample-barcoded 5' primer and a J-beta primer mix. TCRdb itself trimmed the public reads at Q25 with fastp, ran MiXCR and retained productive beta chains. Entries that share a CDR3 protein sequence are merged under the most common genes and DNA. The sample data list hundreds of thousands of distinct CDR3 sequences, and roughly 30% of these were observed just once. Of the sample, 15% to 17% is held by the ten largest clones. Material: blood. All receptors come from an elderly woman in good health.

The V call is TRBV5-1, the J call TRBJ1-1; possible D gene TRBD1, 5 bases. This CDR3 contains 16 residues. Germline V CDR1 and CDR2: SGHRS, YFSETQ. The V end lost 2 bases, the J end lost 4 bases, and 18 bases lay between the germline ends. CDR3: CASSLIQASGSTEAFF. CDR3 bases: TGCGCCAGCAGCTTAATACAGGCCAGTGGGAGCACTGAAGCTTTCTTT.

Many counts were recorded for this clonotype. Written as DNA, the CDR3 is TGTGCCAGCAGCTTGGCAGCCCGCCTTGGCCAAGAGACCCAGTACTTC. It encodes CASSLAARLGQETQYF. The chain couples TRBV7-6 to TRBJ2-5, with no clear D. V lost 3 bases, J lost 1 base, and 15 bases lay in between. The CDR3 is 16 residues long. Germline V gene data show CDR1 as SGHVS and CDR2 as FNYEAQ. The full variable domain, in which reference TRBV7-6 and TRBJ2-5 provide the parts outside the CDR3, is GAGVSQSPRYKVTKRGQDVALRCDPISGHVSLYWYRQALGQGPEFLTYFNYEAQQDKSGLPNDRFSAERPEGSISTLTIQRTEQRDSAMYRCASSLAARLGQETQYFGPGTRLLVL.

The chain recombines TRBV20-1 with TRBJ2-4; weak D call: TRBD1 (6 bases). From germline, CDR1 is DFQATT and CDR2 SNEGSKA (reference sequence). The CDR3 contains 14 residues. Trimming removed 5 bases at V and 15 bases at J, with 26 bases between. The CDR3 loop reads CSASPRDKVPLPYF. The DNA for the CDR3 is TGCAGTGCTTCCCCCCGGGACAAGGTCCCGTTACCGTACTTC.

This clonotype was observed a handful of times. This may arise from a read error, as a much more abundant clone is one base away. The V gene is TRBV7-2, the J gene TRBJ2-1; a weak D match, TRBD1 (5 bases). The CDR3 is 14 residues long. CDR1 and CDR2 from the germline V gene are SGHTA and FQGNSA. Between the trimmed V and J ends, which lost 4 bases and 4 bases, there was a span of 11 bases. CDR3 bases: TGTGCCAGCAGCTGGGGCTCTGCTTACAATGAGCAGTTCTTC. It encodes CASSWGSAYNEQFF.

Concerning this clonotype itself: Sequence at one end of the junction differs from germline and may be a read error. The V gene is TRBV7-9, the J gene TRBJ1-1; perhaps TRBD1 as D (5 bases). Germline loops: CDR1 SEHNR, CDR2 FQNEAQ (reference sequence). The CDR3 is 15 residues long. CDR3 sequence reads: CTSRPLPGVNTEAFF. The CDR3 DNA is TGTACCAGTAGGCCCCTCCCGGGGGTGAACACTGAAGCTTTCTTT.